This record covers a single T cell receptor beta chain. The target antigen is unknown. The table came from immunoSEQ multiplex PCR; TCRdb's copy has only in-frame clones and leaves some out. Of around 56,000 clones in the sample, about 81% were seen once. Time point described: week 23, last vaccination. Vaccinated patients received 300 ug of mutant IDH1 20-mer peptide per dose, with topical imiquimod. The V end was cut by 5 bases, the J end by 5 bases, with 15 bases between. The CDR3 sequence is 15 residues long. Germline V gives CDR1 SGHNT, CDR2 YENEEA. The data stem from a study of a mutant IDH1 vaccine in newly diagnosed glioma. Study in general: Patients underwent eight vaccinations, which took place in weeks 1, 3, 5, 7, 11, 15, 19 and 23. Initiation of the vaccine course occurred 4-6 weeks after radiotherapy alone, or alongside temozolomide cycles.

The sequence was obtained from a woman aged 40 to 50 with glioma. Some clones in this sample may be carry-over from other donors' samples. The chain uses TRBV11-3 and TRBJ2-2, with TRBD1 as a possible D gene (6 bases). Sequencing used PBMCs, obtained from a glioma patient whose treatment included an IDH1 peptide vaccine. The CDR3 reads CASSDLGGKTGELFF. The CDR3 DNA sequence: TGTGCCAGCAGCGACCTAGGGGGTAAAACCGGGGAGCTGTTTTTT.